The 2 T cell receptor beta chains below all came from one sample that was sequenced in a study of cytomegalovirus exposure and HLA in healthy donors. Use of 60 Vbeta and 13 Jbeta primers characterized the PCR. Profiled with immunoSEQ multiplex PCR; TCRdb holds only in-frame clones, not every one. The sample contains 110,000 to 150,000 clones, about 75% of which appear only once. What was sequenced was PBMCs. These receptors were collected from a woman in her 30s in good health and CMV-seronegative.

The chain is built from TRBV6-1 and TRBJ1-5; tentative D call: TRBD1 (6 bases). There are 14 residues in the CDR3. Germline V lookup: CDR1 MNHNS, CDR2 SASEGT. Between the trimmed V and J ends, which lost 0 bases and 6 bases, there was a span of 9 bases. CDR3 region: CASSEAGGGQPQHF. The CDR3 DNA reads as TGTGCCAGCAGTGAAGCAGGGGGGGGTCAGCCCCAGCATTTT.

The chain joins TRBV6-1 to TRBJ1-2, with D tentatively TRBD1 (5 bases). V was clipped by 11 bases and J by 5 bases, with 18 bases between them. Germline CDR1 is MNHNS and CDR2 is SASEGT. CDR3 length equals 13 residues. CDR3 residues: CACPGGVRYGYTF. CDR3 sequence (DNA): TGTGCCTGCCCGGGGGGAGTTCGATATGGCTACACCTTC.